This TCR beta chain was documented in a study of PD-1 blockade in classical Hodgkin lymphoma. The time point was: cycle 4 day 1 (C4D1), after less than seven weeks of nivolumab. Relapse after autologous stem cell transplantation occurred in every patient, and brentuximab vedotin exposure varied. Here immunoSEQ multiplex PCR was the method, and the copy in TCRdb shows in-frame clones only, minus some. This sample yields about 85,000 clones, of which just over 90% are seen a single time; approximately 2.9% belongs to the top ten. Trimming pared 1 base from V and 5 bases from J, leaving 17 bases between. CDR3 length equals 17 residues. Per the germline V gene, CDR1 is PRHDT and CDR2 is FYEKMQ (reference sequence).

This receptor was identified in a human donor with classical Hodgkin lymphoma. This chain uses TRBV13 with TRBJ2-2; D may be TRBD2 (6 bases). The input for sequencing was peripheral blood mononuclear cells (PBMCs), taken before the fourth cycle of nivolumab. The CDR3 protein is CASSLVGGFGGTGELFF. In DNA, the CDR3 is TGTGCCAGCAGCTTAGTCGGCGGCTTCGGAGGGACCGGGGAGCTGTTTTTT.